A selection of T cell receptor beta chains follows, all from one sample in a study of regulatory and conventional T cells in RAG deficiency. The repertoire was sequenced with immunoSEQ multiplex PCR; TCRdb's copy has only in-frame clones and lacks some. The sample lists around 30,000 clones; over 80% were seen once. This same sample was also taken into another study, of regulatory T cells.

Sequenced sample: CD8+ T cells sorted from blood. The origin of the receptors is a human donor in good health. Both conserved end residues are part of each CDR3. D genes are given only for firm matches. Rows give clone size only sometimes, using once, few, many, or a class for an expanded clone.

>NA|TRBV27|NA|TRBJ2-1
CASSLSAASYNEQFF
TGTGCCAGCAGTTTATCAGCGGCCTCCTACAATGAGCAGTTCTTC
>NA|TRBV6-5|NA|TRBJ1-3
CASSPGTYSGNTIYF
TGTGCCAGCAGCCCCGGGACTTACTCTGGAAACACCATATATTTT
>NA|TRBV21-1|NA|TRBJ1-6
CATILRGREDNSPLHF
TGTGCCACTATACTTCGAGGGAGGGAAGATAATTCACCCCTCCACTTT
>NA|TRBV15|NA|TRBJ1-2
CATSRADKVYYGYTF
TGTGCCACCAGCAGAGCGGACAAAGTGTACTATGGCTACACCTTC
>TRBD1|TRBV7-9|NA|TRBJ1-3
CASSSSSGTGRNTIYF
TGTGCCAGCAGCTCTAGCTCCGGGACAGGAAGAAACACCATATATTTT
>TRBD2|TRBV27|NA|TRBJ2-1
CASSLSGGAAKGYNEQFF
TGTGCCAGCAGTTTATCCGGGGGGGCGGCCAAGGGGTACAATGAGCAGTTCTTC
>NA|TRBV28|NA|TRBJ2-1
CASSPGKGRSYNEQFF
TGTGCCAGCAGCCCCGGGAAGGGCAGGTCCTACAATGAGCAGTTCTTC
>NA|TRBV6-1|few|TRBJ1-3
CASSEWAPDSGNTIYF
TGTGCCAGCAGTGAATGGGCACCAGACTCTGGAAACACCATATATTTT
>TRBD1|TRBV27|NA|TRBJ1-2
CASRRWVQGANYGYTF
TGTGCCAGCCGCCGGTGGGTACAGGGGGCTAACTATGGCTACACCTTC
>NA|TRBV7-6|NA|TRBJ2-5
CASSLGEGAGQETQYF
TGTGCCAGCAGCTTAGGTGAAGGGGCGGGCCAAGAGACCCAGTACTTC
>NA|TRBV28|once|TRBJ1-2
CASSGGDYGYTF
TGTGCCAGCAGTGGGGGCGACTATGGCTACACCTTC
>NA|TRBV27|NA|TRBJ2-7
CASSYLGESCEQYF
TGTGCCAGCAGTTACCTTGGGGAATCCTGCGAGCAGTACTTC
>NA|TRBV7-6|NA|TRBJ2-7
CASSLATGTPYEQYF
TGTGCCAGCAGCTTAGCAACCGGGACACCCTACGAGCAGTACTTC
>TRBD1|TRBV5-1|NA|TRBJ1-2
CASRQGDGYGYTF
TGCGCCAGCCGACAGGGTGATGGCTATGGCTACACCTTC
>NA|TRBV7-8|NA|TRBJ1-1
CASSLAGGGPEAFF
TGTGCCAGCAGCTTAGCGGGGGGTGGACCTGAAGCTTTCTTT
>NA|TRBV7-9|NA|TRBJ2-7
CASSAQRDEQYF
TGTGCCAGCAGCGCCCAAAGGGACGAGCAGTACTTC
>NA|TRBV7-9|NA|TRBJ2-7
CASSPISRRASYEQYF
TGTGCCAGCAGCCCTATTAGCAGGAGGGCATCCTACGAGCAGTACTTC